The 4 T cell receptor beta chains presented below share a single source sample, sequenced in a study of cytomegalovirus exposure and HLA in healthy donors. The PCR was carried out with 60 Vbeta primers and 13 Jbeta primers. Only in-frame clones appear in the TCRdb table, and some are missing; sequencing was by immunoSEQ multiplex PCR. The sample includes around 100,000 clones, over 60% of them seen just once. Sequenced: PBMCs. Source of these receptors: a man in his late teens or twenties in good health and CMV-seropositive.

This clone occurred once. This CDR3 reads CASSLRWSLSGNTIYF. The CDR3 nucleotides are TGTGCCAGCAGCTTGCGTTGGAGCCTCTCTGGAAACACCATATATTTT. The gene calls are TRBV5-6 and TRBJ1-3; D is ambiguous. Looked up from germline, CDR1 is SGHDT and CDR2 is YYEEEE. The CDR3 is 16 amino acids. V lost 1 base to trimming and J lost 0 bases, with 11 bases between them.

The genes are TRBV6-5 and TRBJ1-1; the D is unclear. The CDR3 is 14 residues long. V shed 7 bases and J shed 0 bases, with 12 bases lying between them. The germline V gene encodes CDR1 MNHEY and CDR2 SVGAGI. The CDR3 reads CASTRGGLNTEAFF. The CDR3 DNA is TGTGCCAGCACCCGAGGCGGTTTGAACACTGAAGCTTTCTTT.

This chain links TRBV30 with TRBJ2-2; tentative D call: TRBD1 (6 bases). This CDR3 comprises 14 residues. Looked up from germline, CDR1 is GTSNPN and CDR2 is SVGIG (reference sequence). V shed 3 bases and J shed 0 bases, with 8 bases lying between them. The CDR3 DNA reads TGTGCCTGGAGGAGACAGGCGAACACCGGGGAGCTGTTTTTT. Translated, it gives CAWRRQANTGELFF.

V and J are TRBV6-5 and TRBJ1-1; the match to TRBD1 covers 7 bases. CDR1 is MNHEY and CDR2 is SVGAGI in the germline V gene. V gave up 0 bases and J gave up 0 bases; unmatched junction bases: 4. The CDR3 runs 16 residues. The CDR3 region has the DNA TGTGCCAGCAGTTACTCGTCAGGGGGTATGAACACTGAAGCTTTCTTT. Protein sequence: CASSYSSGGMNTEAFF.